These T cell receptor beta chains were read from a single sample in a study of resident and recirculating memory T cells in vitiligo. Sequenced by immunoSEQ multiplex PCR; TCRdb stores in-frame clones only, minus some. The data contain 75,000 to 95,000 clones, under 95% of them singletons. Source material: blood. Every receptor here comes from a male donor with vitiligo. Each CDR3 is given with its conserved first and last residue. The order of the fields is D gene, V gene, J gene, clone size, CDR3 DNA, CDR3 protein. The D gene is left open where the match is weak. Clone size is shown for a subset of rows, as once, few, many or a class of expanded clone.

D: -; V: TRBV30; J: TRBJ2-1; size: -; DNA: TGTGCCTGGGGGCCGGTCTCCTACAATGAGCAGTTCTTC; CDR3: CAWGPVSYNEQFF
D: TRBD2; V: TRBV7-3; J: TRBJ2-7; size: -; DNA: TGTGCCAGCAGCTTTACTAGCGGGGGAACCTACGAGCAGTACTTC; CDR3: CASSFTSGGTYEQYF
D: TRBD1; V: TRBV5-6; J: TRBJ2-5; size: -; DNA: TGTGCCAGCAGCTTGTTGGACAGGGGGGACGAGACCCAGTACTTC; CDR3: CASSLLDRGDETQYF
D: -; V: TRBV28; J: TRBJ1-5; size: -; DNA: TGTGCCAGCAGTTTAAGGAGACAGCCCCAGCATTTT; CDR3: CASSLRRQPQHF
D: -; V: TRBV7-8; J: TRBJ2-5; size: -; DNA: TGTGCCAGCAGCTTAGGAGGGATACAAGAGACCCAGTACTTC; CDR3: CASSLGGIQETQYF
D: -; V: TRBV2; J: TRBJ1-5; size: -; DNA: TGTGCCAGCGGGGTCTGGGGAGATCAGCCCCAGCATTTT; CDR3: CASGVWGDQPQHF
D: -; V: TRBV23-1; J: TRBJ1-1; size: -; DNA: TGCGCCAGTGATTACGACGCCCCTACAGACACTGAAGCTTTCTTT; CDR3: CASDYDAPTDTEAFF
D: TRBD1; V: TRBV19; J: TRBJ1-5; size: -; DNA: TGTGCCAGTAGTATCGTAGACAGGGGTAATCAGCCCCAGCATTTT; CDR3: CASSIVDRGNQPQHF
D: -; V: TRBV19; J: TRBJ2-3; size: once; DNA: TGTGCCAGTAGTATAGGTGTCCTGACAGATACGCAGTATTTT; CDR3: CASSIGVLTDTQYF
D: -; V: TRBV7-3; J: TRBJ2-1; size: -; DNA: TGTGCCAGCAGCTTAGCCGGGATCGACAATGAGCAGTTCTTC; CDR3: CASSLAGIDNEQFF
D: TRBD1; V: TRBV27; J: TRBJ1-1; size: -; DNA: TGTGCCAGCAGTCCCAGTGTCAGGGGGATTGAGACTGAAGCTTTCTTT; CDR3: CASSPSVRGIETEAFF
D: TRBD1; V: TRBV5-1; J: TRBJ2-2; size: -; DNA: TGCGCCAGCAGCTCTTGGACAGGGCGGACCGGGGAGCTGTTTTTT; CDR3: CASSSWTGRTGELFF
D: TRBD1; V: TRBV27; J: TRBJ2-7; size: -; DNA: TGTGCCAGCAGTTTCCCCGACAGGGAACCTTACGAGCAGTACTTC; CDR3: CASSFPDREPYEQYF
D: -; V: TRBV30; J: TRBJ2-7; size: -; DNA: TGTGCCTGGAGTGTTCTTTCGGGACTCGTTCCTTCCTACGAGCAGTACTTC; CDR3: CAWSVLSGLVPSYEQYF
D: TRBD2; V: TRBV7-6; J: TRBJ2-2; size: -; DNA: TGTGCCAGCAGCCGCTCGGGACTAGCGGGGACCGGGGAGCTGTTTTTT; CDR3: CASSRSGLAGTGELFF
D: TRBD1; V: TRBV18; J: TRBJ1-2; size: -; DNA: TGTGCCAGCTCACCCCGGTCAGGGGGCGATATTAACTATGGCTACACCTTC; CDR3: CASSPRSGGDINYGYTF
D: -; V: TRBV30; J: TRBJ2-7; size: -; DNA: TGTGCCTGGAGTGTAAGAGCCCAGGGGAGACCCTACGAGCAGTACTTC; CDR3: CAWSVRAQGRPYEQYF
D: -; V: TRBV6-6; J: TRBJ2-7; size: -; DNA: TGTGCCAGCAGTTATTATGGGGGCGACGAGCAGTACTTC; CDR3: CASSYYGGDEQYF
D: TRBD2; V: TRBV6-6; J: TRBJ2-2; size: -; DNA: TGTGCCAGCAGTTTAGCTACTAGCGCGGGGGAGCTGTTTTTT; CDR3: CASSLATSAGELFF
D: -; V: TRBV6-1; J: TRBJ1-5; size: -; DNA: TGTGCCAGCAGTGTGGAATTCGCCGGGACAAATAGCAATCAGCCCCAGCATTTT; CDR3: CASSVEFAGTNSNQPQHF
D: TRBD1; V: TRBV19; J: TRBJ1-1; size: -; DNA: TGTGCCAGTAGTCCGACAGGGGCCGGCGCTGAAGCTTTCTTT; CDR3: CASSPTGAGAEAFF
D: -; V: TRBV5-6; J: TRBJ2-7; size: -; DNA: TGTGCCAGCAGCTTGGTAGCTAGCGTTCTTTACGAGCAGTACTTC; CDR3: CASSLVASVLYEQYF
D: TRBD1; V: TRBV7-8; J: TRBJ1-2; size: -; DNA: TGTGCCAGCAGCTTCTCGTTGGACAGGGAGCTTGGCGGCTACACCTTC; CDR3: CASSFSLDRELGGYTF
D: -; V: TRBV9; J: TRBJ2-7; size: -; DNA: TGTGCCAGCAGCGTAGCTGTGTCCTACGAGCAGTACTTC; CDR3: CASSVAVSYEQYF
D: -; V: TRBV19; J: TRBJ2-5; size: once; DNA: TGTGCCAGTAGTCCATCCCTAGGGAGGCAAGAGACCCAGTACTTC; CDR3: CASSPSLGRQETQYF
D: TRBD2; V: TRBV7-9; J: TRBJ2-7; size: -; DNA: TGTGCCAGCAGCCTTCTAGCGGGAGTGGGCTACGAGCAGTACTTC; CDR3: CASSLLAGVGYEQYF
D: TRBD1; V: TRBV28; J: TRBJ2-5; size: -; DNA: TGTGCCAGCAGTTCCGGACAGACAGGGCAAGAGACCCAGTACTTC; CDR3: CASSSGQTGQETQYF
D: -; V: TRBV28; J: TRBJ2-2; size: -; DNA: TGTGCCAGCAGCGGGAACACCGGGGAGCTGTTTTTT; CDR3: CASSGNTGELFF
D: TRBD1; V: TRBV4-2; J: TRBJ2-3; size: -; DNA: TGTGCCAGCAGCCTAGACGTGGGACAGGGGTCCCTCACAGATACGCAGTATTTT; CDR3: CASSLDVGQGSLTDTQYF
D: -; V: TRBV6-5; J: TRBJ1-2; size: -; DNA: TGTGCCAGCAGTTGGGGAGAGGGTCTGGTCGGCTACACCTTC; CDR3: CASSWGEGLVGYTF
D: TRBD2; V: TRBV2; J: TRBJ2-7; size: -; DNA: TGTGCCAGCAGTGATAGAGGGACTAGGCTGGGGGAGCAGTACTTC; CDR3: CASSDRGTRLGEQYF
D: -; V: TRBV2; J: TRBJ1-1; size: few; DNA: TGTGCCAGCAGTGAAGCTTCGGTACGAACTGAAGCTTTCTTT; CDR3: CASSEASVRTEAFF
D: TRBD2; V: TRBV28; J: TRBJ2-7; size: -; DNA: TGTGCCAGCAGTTTACTAGCGGGACCTCACGAGCAGTACTTC; CDR3: CASSLLAGPHEQYF
D: -; V: TRBV30; J: TRBJ1-1; size: -; DNA: TGTGCCTGGAGTGTACGGTGGGAGACAAGAACTGAAGCTTTCTTT; CDR3: CAWSVRWETRTEAFF
D: TRBD1; V: TRBV5-1; J: TRBJ2-2; size: -; DNA: TGCGCCAGCAGCGACTGGGACAGGGGGCGTTACACCGGGGAGCTGTTTTTT; CDR3: CASSDWDRGRYTGELFF
D: TRBD2; V: TRBV5-1; J: TRBJ2-1; size: -; DNA: TGCGCCAGCAGCCCGGGACTAGCGGCCTACAATGAGCAGTTCTTC; CDR3: CASSPGLAAYNEQFF
D: TRBD1; V: TRBV5-4; J: TRBJ2-5; size: -; DNA: TGTGCCAGCAGCTTGGCAGGGGGGACAGGGGAAAAGACCCAGTACTTC; CDR3: CASSLAGGTGEKTQYF
D: -; V: TRBV5-1; J: TRBJ2-2; size: -; DNA: TGCGCCAGCAGCTCGCAGTGGGGAGTGACGCCCGGGGAGCTGTTTTTT; CDR3: CASSSQWGVTPGELFF